The entry that follows covers one T cell receptor beta chain sequence. Its antigen is undetermined. Amplified material comprised TCR beta CDR3 regions derived from RNA transcripts. The workflow started with a first-round RT-PCR run with HTBI primers and then moved on to a second-round multiplex PCR. MiXCR, applied by TCRdb to the multiplex PCR reads, yields one record per CDR3 protein. Among around 1.1 million distinct CDR3 sequences listed, 35% to 40% were seen once. The entry originates in a study of Graves' ophthalmopathy and Graves' hyperthyroidism. Study-level background: Hyperthyroidism counted as stable given no ophthalmopathy within 18 months of follow-up.

This CDR3 spans 16 amino acids. V was trimmed by 6 bases and J by 1 base, leaving 21 bases between them. CDR1 SQVTM and CDR2 ANQGSEA come from the germline V gene. Study conclusions and caveats: Classification of ophthalmopathy versus stable hyperthyroidism by a 13-signature model yielded around 90% sensitivity and roughly 81% specificity. Most clonotypes expanded in thyroid above 0.001 frequency were present in blood too. With a specificity of around 77% and a sensitivity of approximately 68%, the model predicted ophthalmopathy progression.

The V and J genes are TRBV29-1 and TRBJ1-1; a weak D match, TRBD1 (6 bases). The sequenced material came from peripheral blood or thyroid tissue (not recorded which). This TCR was recovered from an adult man with Graves' hyperthyroidism. CDR3 protein: CSVAGLGGSTNTEAFF. In DNA form, the CDR3 reads TGCAGCGTCGCGGGACTAGGGGGGTCGACGAACACTGAAGCTTTCTTT.